These 9 T cell receptor beta chains were sequenced from one sample in a study of blood T cell repertoires in COVID-19. Generated by immunoSEQ multiplex PCR, the TCRdb table keeps only in-frame clones and is missing some. This sample has a few hundred thousand clones, with about four fifths found just once. The sample comprised peripheral blood. The receptors stem from a woman under 30 with acute or convalescent COVID-19.

J is TRBJ2-3 and V is TRBV3-1 (or the pseudogene TRBV3-2); TRBD2 matches 11 bases. The CDR3 runs to 15 residues. Trimming took 6 bases from V and 6 from J; bases not matched to a gene: 8. CDR1 and CDR2 (germline): LGHDT, YNNKEL (reference sequence). The CDR3, as DNA: TGTGCCAGCAGGGAGGGACTAGCGGTCAGGGATACGCAGTATTTT. Its protein is CASREGLAVRDTQYF.

The sample holds one count of this clone. The chain combines TRBV2 with TRBJ2-7; TRBD2 matches 7 bases. The CDR3 consists of 16 residues. Trimming removed 6 bases from V and 5 bases from J; junction bases left unmatched: 16. CDR1 SNHLY and CDR2 FYNNEI come from the germline V gene. The CDR3 DNA follows: TGTGCCAGCAGACACTCCAATAGCGGGCTCTTGAACGAGCAGTACTTC. Encoded protein: CASRHSNSGLLNEQYF.

V and J are TRBV4-3 and TRBJ1-2, with 8 bases aligning to TRBD1. This CDR3 has 16 amino acids. The germline V gene has CDR1 LGHNA and CDR2 YSLEER. With 0 bases clipped from V and 4 bases from J, the junction kept 7 bases outside the gene matches. CDR3 loop: CASSQDLRTGSYGYTF. The CDR3 nucleotides are TGCGCCAGCAGCCAAGATTTGAGGACAGGGAGCTATGGCTACACCTTC.

This rearrangement joins TRBV2 to TRBJ2-1, with TRBD2 matching 8 bases. V was pared by 0 bases and J by 0 bases, with 7 bases of the junction left unmatched. CDR3 length: 18 amino acids. In germline, CDR1 is SNHLY, CDR2 FYNNEI. CDR3 bases: TGTGCCAGCAGTGAAGCGGGGCTAGCGGGTAGCTCCTACAATGAGCAGTTCTTC. It encodes CASSEAGLAGSSYNEQFF.

The genes are TRBV28 and TRBJ1-2; tentatively, D is TRBD1 (6 bases). Germline CDR1 reads MDHEN; CDR2 reads SYDVKM. There are 15 residues in the CDR3. Trimming shortened V by 3 bases and J by 3 bases, and 14 bases separated the two germline ends. DNA of the CDR3: TGTGCCAGCAGTTTGAGCAGGGAGGGGGACTATGGCTACACCTTC. The encoded protein is CASSLSREGDYGYTF.

V is TRBV6-1 and J is TRBJ2-2; 8 bases fit TRBD1. Trimming at V came to 7 bases and at J to 3 bases, leaving 7 bases not matched to a gene. The CDR3 has 15 amino acids. Germline-derived CDR1 and CDR2 are MNHNS and SASEGT. This chain's CDR3 is CASTPRTGYTGELFF. CDR3 DNA: TGTGCCAGCACCCCGAGGACAGGGTACACCGGGGAGCTGTTTTTT.

V is TRBV11-2 and J is TRBJ2-7; tentative D call: TRBD2 (5 bases). The CDR3 is 11 amino acids. Germline assignment: CDR1 SGHAT and CDR2 FQNNGV. Trimming stripped 5 bases from V and 9 bases from J, with 11 bases between. CDR3 sequence (DNA): TGTGCCAGCAGCCCCAATCGGGGGCAGTACTTC. It translates to CASSPNRGQYF. Combining the CDR3 with reference TRBV11-2 and TRBJ2-7 gives the whole variable domain EAGVAQSPRYKIIEKRQSVAFWCNPISGHATLYWYQQILGQGPKLLIQFQNNGVVDDSQLPKDRFSAERLKGVDSTLKIQPAKLEDSAVYLCASSPNRGQYFGPGTRLTVT.

The V gene is TRBV11-1, the J gene TRBJ2-1, with TRBD2 identical over 11 bases. The CDR3 is made up of 16 amino acids. Germline V CDR1 and CDR2: SGHAT, FQDESV (reference sequence). The V segment lost 5 bases and the J segment 3 bases; nucleotides outside the gene matches: 6. CDR3 DNA sequence: TGTGCCAGCAGCCTACTAGCGGGAGTTATCTACAATGAGCAGTTCTTC. This encodes CASSLLAGVIYNEQFF.

The V and J genes are TRBV7-6 and TRBJ2-7, with 10 positions matching TRBD1. Trimming cost V 1 base and J 2 bases; bases outside gene matches: 5. The germline CDR1 and CDR2 sequences are SGHVS and FNYEAQ. The CDR3 is 16 residues long. In DNA form, the CDR3 reads TGTGCCAGCAGCTTAGAGTGGGACAGGGGTACCTACGAGCAGTACTTC. Protein: CASSLEWDRGTYEQYF.